This T cell receptor (beta chain) was documented in a study of CD8 T cells in ankylosing spondylitis. This clonotype came up a few times. The antigen is not known. Study-wide results and limits: Eight or nine highly homologous variants made up a TCR beta motif that seemed to typify ankylosing spondylitis blood.

V was clipped by 3 bases and J by 0 bases, with 8 bases between them. Germline-derived CDR1 and CDR2 are DFQATT and SNEGSKA (reference sequence). The CDR3 has 13 residues. TCRdb re-derived calls from the 5' RACE reads in MiXCR, one entry per CDR3 protein. The sample lists some 840,000 distinct CDR3 sequences; about 12% were seen once. This clonotype originated in a male donor with ankylosing spondylitis. The rearrangement links TRBV20-1 to TRBJ1-2, with D possibly matching TRBD1 (6 bases). The material sequenced was blood, either unsorted or a sorted T cell fraction (not recorded which). This CDR3 reads CSARWDTNYGYTF. CDR3 nucleotides: TGCAGTGCTAGGTGGGACACTAACTATGGCTACACCTTC.